The source of this T cell receptor (beta chain) is a study of blood T cell repertoires in COVID-19. The sample holds one count of this clone. Per germline, CDR1 SGHRS and CDR2 YFSETQ. The CDR3 is 16 residues long. V lost 3 bases, J lost 3 bases, and 16 bases lay in between. The assay was immunoSEQ multiplex PCR, and TCRdb's table has in-frame clones only and misses some. The table shows 250,000 to 350,000 clones, with 90% occurring only once. The TCR originated in a woman between 50 and 59 years old with COVID-19, enrolled during active disease. The source material was peripheral blood. The V call is TRBV5-1, the J call TRBJ2-1; perhaps TRBD2 as D (6 bases). The CDR3 bases are TGCGCCAGCAGCTATCTTACGGGAGTTGTCTACAATGAGCAGTTCTTC. This gives the protein CASSYLTGVVYNEQFF.